A selection of T cell receptor beta chains follows, all from one sample in a study of beta chain features in type 1 diabetes. Libraries were prepared by immunoSEQ multiplex PCR; TCRdb keeps only in-frame clonotypes and omits some of them. The sample records tens of thousands of clones, under 35% being singletons. Sequencing used stem cell memory CD4+ T cells from blood. These receptor sequences come from a woman between 18 and 30 years old in good health. The CDR3 runs from the conserved cysteine through the conserved F or W. D genes are given only for firm matches. Rows may omit the clone size; those that give it use once, few, many or a size class.

TRBV12-5,TRBD1,17,TRBJ1-2,-,CASGLRTGATIIYGYTF,TGTGCTAGTGGTTTGCGGACAGGGGCCACCATAATTTACGGCTACACCTTC
TRBV5-1,-,16,TRBJ2-1,-,CASSLLSAGRGNEQFF,TGCGCCAGCAGCTTGCTATCGGCTGGGAGAGGCAATGAGCAGTTCTTC
TRBV7-9,TRBD1,15,TRBJ2-5,few,CASSFGDRDQETQYF,TGTGCCAGCAGCTTTGGGGACAGGGACCAAGAGACCCAGTACTTC
TRBV7-2,-,15,TRBJ2-7,-,CASSLLAGENHEQYF,TGTGCCAGCAGCTTACTGGCAGGGGAGAACCACGAGCAGTACTTC
TRBV11-3,TRBD1,13,TRBJ1-2,-,CASSWDRDYGYTF,TGTGCCAGCAGCTGGGACAGGGACTATGGCTACACCTTC
TRBV5-1,TRBD1,15,TRBJ2-5,-,CATKNRGTEQETQYF,TGCGCCACCAAAAATAGAGGGACAGAGCAAGAGACCCAGTACTTC
TRBV9,-,15,TRBJ2-7,-,CASSVRRDAQGEQYF,TGTGCCAGCAGCGTTAGGCGTGACGCCCAGGGGGAGCAGTACTTC
TRBV18,TRBD1,15,TRBJ2-1,once,CASSPPTGGKGEQFF,TGTGCCAGCTCACCACCGACAGGGGGCAAGGGGGAGCAGTTCTTC
TRBV11-3,-,15,TRBJ2-1,few,CASSSIGGVNNEQFF,TGTGCCAGCAGCTCCATAGGGGGGGTAAACAATGAGCAGTTCTTC
TRBV9,TRBD1,14,TRBJ1-4,-,CASSAQQGNEKLFF,TGTGCCAGCAGCGCCCAACAGGGGAATGAAAAACTGTTTTTT
TRBV1,-,18,TRBJ1-1,once,CTSSHTRTEGIMNTEAFF,TGCACCAGCAGCCATACCAGGACAGAGGGTATCATGAACACTGAAGCTTTCTTT
TRBV27,-,20,TRBJ2-2,-,CASSTASGHSSWGYTGELFF,TGTGCCAGCAGTACTGCCTCGGGACACAGTTCTTGGGGGTACACCGGGGAGCTGTTTTTT
TRBV5-4,-,12,TRBJ2-7,-,CASSLGRAGQYF,TGTGCCAGCAGCTTGGGACGAGCGGGGCAGTACTTC
TRBV5-1,-,13,TRBJ2-7,once,CASSPGALYEQYF,TGCGCCAGCAGTCCTGGGGCACTTTACGAGCAGTACTTC
TRBV2,TRBD1,16,TRBJ1-1,-,CASRAGQGGSGTEAFF,TGTGCCAGCAGGGCGGGACAGGGGGGTAGTGGAACTGAAGCTTTCTTT
TRBV7-9,TRBD1,16,TRBJ1-2,once,CASSAGGTGHLGGYTF,TGTGCCAGCAGCGCAGGGGGGACAGGCCATTTGGGGGGCTACACCTTC
TRBV18,-,14,TRBJ1-1,few,CASSPRGENTEAFF,TGTGCCAGCTCACCCCGCGGGGAGAACACTGAAGCTTTCTTT
TRBV7-2,TRBD2,13,TRBJ2-5,-,CASSLGGGETQYF,TGTGCCAGCAGCTTGGGCGGGGGAGAGACCCAGTACTTC
TRBV27,TRBD2,15,TRBJ2-5,-,CASSFTHGGQETQYF,TGTGCCAGCAGTTTTACCCACGGGGGGCAAGAGACCCAGTACTTC
TRBV5-4,-,17,TRBJ2-6,few,CASSLGSGETGANVLTF,TGTGCCAGCAGCTTGGGTTCAGGGGAAACTGGGGCCAACGTCCTGACTTTC
TRBV6-5,TRBD1,13,TRBJ2-7,-,CASSRTGRNEQYF,TGTGCCAGCAGTCGGACAGGGCGCAACGAGCAGTACTTC
TRBV7-9,-,15,TRBJ1-6,-,CASSFQQVHNSPLHF,TGTGCCAGCAGCTTTCAACAGGTGCATAATTCACCCCTCCACTTT
TRBV4-3,-,15,TRBJ1-5,-,CASSQSTGLNQPQHF,TGCGCCAGCAGCCAATCAACAGGGCTCAATCAGCCCCAGCATTTT
TRBV7-6,-,15,TRBJ1-5,few,CASSLGSGHLGAQHF,TGTGCCAGCAGCTTAGGATCAGGCCACTTGGGTGCCCAGCATTTT
TRBV6-5,-,14,TRBJ1-2,-,CASSMIDKDYGYTF,TGTGCCAGCAGCATGATAGACAAGGACTATGGCTACACCTTC
TRBV4-2,-,14,TRBJ2-5,once,CASSLGAYQETQYF,TGTGCCAGCAGCTTGGGGGCGTACCAAGAGACCCAGTACTTC
TRBV30,TRBD2,15,TRBJ2-2,few,CAFADLAGGLGELFF,TGTGCCTTCGCGGATCTAGCGGGAGGCCTCGGGGAGCTGTTTTTT
TRBV7-2,-,13,TRBJ2-3,few,CASSSGVGGTQYF,TGTGCCAGCAGCTCCGGGGTCGGGGGTACGCAGTATTTT
TRBV5-1,TRBD1,14,TRBJ2-5,few,CASSFGTAKETQYF,TGCGCCAGCAGCTTCGGGACAGCTAAAGAGACCCAGTACTTC
TRBV5-1,-,16,TRBJ2-7,few,CASSLVPHQAPYEQYF,TGCGCCAGCAGCTTGGTGCCCCACCAGGCCCCCTACGAGCAGTACTTC
TRBV6-6,-,16,TRBJ1-6,-,CASSYSPHQSNSPLHF,TGTGCCAGCAGTTACTCCCCCCATCAATCTAATTCACCCCTCCACTTT
TRBV4-1,TRBD2,19,TRBJ2-5,-,CASSQAISGLAGVTETQYF,TGCGCCAGCAGCCAAGCAATCAGTGGGTTAGCGGGAGTTACAGAGACCCAGTACTTC
TRBV4-1,TRBD1,16,TRBJ2-6,-,CASSQGTGAGANVLTF,TGCGCCAGCAGCCAGGGGACAGGGGCTGGGGCCAACGTCCTGACTTTC
TRBV14,TRBD2,17,TRBJ2-1,few,CASSASLLAGGYNEQFF,TGTGCCAGCAGCGCCAGCCTCCTAGCGGGAGGGTACAATGAGCAGTTCTTC
TRBV30,TRBD1,13,TRBJ1-3,-,CAWSVQGTGAIYF,TGTGCCTGGAGTGTACAGGGGACAGGCGCCATATATTTT
TRBV2,-,15,TRBJ1-5,few,CASSDWARSNQPQHF,TGTGCCAGCAGTGACTGGGCCCGGAGCAATCAGCCCCAGCATTTT
TRBV5-8,-,15,TRBJ1-2,-,CASSLWQSYNYGYTF,TGTGCCAGCAGCTTGTGGCAGTCTTATAACTATGGCTACACCTTC
TRBV2,TRBD1,14,TRBJ1-1,-,CASSRQGRQTEAFF,TGTGCCAGCAGTAGACAGGGACGTCAGACTGAAGCTTTCTTT
TRBV5-1,TRBD2,16,TRBJ2-1,-,CASSLEAGGGYNEQFF,TGCGCCAGCAGCTTGGAAGCGGGAGGGGGGTACAATGAGCAGTTCTTC
TRBV5-6,-,13,TRBJ1-5,few,CASSLFGDQPQHF,TGTGCCAGCAGCTTGTTCGGAGATCAGCCCCAGCATTTT
TRBV30,-,11,TRBJ1-2,-,CAWSAGGGYTF,TGTGCCTGGAGTGCGGGTGGCGGCTACACCTTC
TRBV2,-,15,TRBJ2-3,-,CASSEHSSLSDTQYF,TGTGCCAGCAGTGAACATAGCTCCCTTTCAGATACGCAGTATTTT
TRBV29-1,TRBD1,13,TRBJ2-3,many,CSARTGGTDTQYF,TGCAGCGCCCGGACAGGGGGGACAGATACGCAGTATTTT
TRBV4-1,-,17,TRBJ1-5,-,CASSHGTLSRGNQPQHF,TGCGCCAGCAGCCACGGGACTTTATCCCGTGGCAATCAGCCCCAGCATTTT
TRBV30,TRBD2,15,TRBJ2-5,few,CAWSVGTSGQETQYF,TGTGCCTGGAGTGTCGGAACTAGCGGCCAAGAGACCCAGTACTTC
TRBV7-2,TRBD1,16,TRBJ2-7,-,CASSLVGGQGGYEQYF,TGTGCCAGCAGCTTAGTGGGCGGACAGGGAGGCTACGAGCAGTACTTC
TRBV9,-,17,TRBJ2-5,-,CASSAQRVLGFAETQYF,TGTGCCAGCAGCGCCCAGCGGGTGTTGGGGTTTGCGGAGACCCAGTACTTC
TRBV28,TRBD2,15,TRBJ2-3,-,CASSPSSTSGTQQYF,TGTGCCAGCAGCCCTTCATCCACTAGCGGGACCCAGCAGTATTTT
TRBV20-1,-,10,TRBJ2-5,-,CSSLLETQYF,TGCAGTTCTCTTCTCGAGACCCAGTACTTC
TRBV11-2,-,15,TRBJ2-7,-,CASSWGQGGEYEQYF,TGTGCCAGCAGCTGGGGGCAGGGGGGAGAGTACGAGCAGTACTTC
TRBV11-2,TRBD2,16,TRBJ2-7,few,CASSLSSGGVKYEQYF,TGTGCCAGCAGCCTTAGTTCGGGGGGGGTGAAGTACGAGCAGTACTTC
TRBV9,TRBD1,14,TRBJ1-5,-,CASSPRQGDQPQHF,TGTGCCAGCAGCCCCCGACAGGGGGATCAGCCCCAGCATTTT
TRBV7-3,TRBD1,16,TRBJ2-2,-,CASSLGTGITTGELFF,TGTGCCAGCAGCTTGGGGACAGGGATCACCACCGGGGAGCTGTTTTTT
TRBV10-1,TRBD2,14,TRBJ2-7,-,CASRGLARSYEQYF,TGCGCCAGCAGGGGACTAGCGCGATCCTACGAGCAGTACTTC
TRBV30,TRBD1,13,TRBJ2-7,-,CAWSVGQGSEQYF,TGTGCCTGGAGTGTCGGACAGGGGAGCGAGCAGTACTTC
TRBV5-4,TRBD1,13,TRBJ2-1,few,CANRDRGSNEQFF,TGTGCCAACCGGGACAGGGGATCGAATGAGCAGTTCTTC
TRBV7-3,-,12,TRBJ1-2,-,CASSLEVYGYTF,TGTGCCAGCAGCTTAGAGGTATATGGCTACACCTTC
TRBV6-1,-,13,TRBJ2-3,-,CASSERAADTQYF,TGTGCCAGCAGTGAAAGAGCCGCAGATACGCAGTATTTT
TRBV18,TRBD1,16,TRBJ1-1,-,CASSPGQGGVGTEAFF,TGTGCCAGCTCACCGGGACAGGGAGGGGTAGGCACTGAAGCTTTCTTT
TRBV5-6,-,15,TRBJ1-1,-,CASSLYNRLNTEAFF,TGTGCCAGCAGCTTGTATAACAGATTGAACACTGAAGCTTTCTTT